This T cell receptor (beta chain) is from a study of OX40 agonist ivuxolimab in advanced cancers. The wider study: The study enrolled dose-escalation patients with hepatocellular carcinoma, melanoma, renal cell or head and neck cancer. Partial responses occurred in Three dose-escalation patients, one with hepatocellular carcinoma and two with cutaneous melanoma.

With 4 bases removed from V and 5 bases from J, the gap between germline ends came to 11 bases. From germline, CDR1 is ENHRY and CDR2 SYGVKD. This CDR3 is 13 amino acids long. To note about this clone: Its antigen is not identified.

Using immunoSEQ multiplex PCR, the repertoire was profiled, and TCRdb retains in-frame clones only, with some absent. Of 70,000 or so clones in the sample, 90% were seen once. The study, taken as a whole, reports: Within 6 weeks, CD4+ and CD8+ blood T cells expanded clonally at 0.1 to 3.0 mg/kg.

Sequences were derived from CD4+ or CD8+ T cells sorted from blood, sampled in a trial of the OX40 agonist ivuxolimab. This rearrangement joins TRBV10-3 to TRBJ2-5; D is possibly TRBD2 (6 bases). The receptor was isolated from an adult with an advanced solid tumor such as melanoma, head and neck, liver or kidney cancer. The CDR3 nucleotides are TGTGCCATCAGTGCAAGACTAGAGGAGACCCAGTACTTC. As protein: CAISARLEETQYF.